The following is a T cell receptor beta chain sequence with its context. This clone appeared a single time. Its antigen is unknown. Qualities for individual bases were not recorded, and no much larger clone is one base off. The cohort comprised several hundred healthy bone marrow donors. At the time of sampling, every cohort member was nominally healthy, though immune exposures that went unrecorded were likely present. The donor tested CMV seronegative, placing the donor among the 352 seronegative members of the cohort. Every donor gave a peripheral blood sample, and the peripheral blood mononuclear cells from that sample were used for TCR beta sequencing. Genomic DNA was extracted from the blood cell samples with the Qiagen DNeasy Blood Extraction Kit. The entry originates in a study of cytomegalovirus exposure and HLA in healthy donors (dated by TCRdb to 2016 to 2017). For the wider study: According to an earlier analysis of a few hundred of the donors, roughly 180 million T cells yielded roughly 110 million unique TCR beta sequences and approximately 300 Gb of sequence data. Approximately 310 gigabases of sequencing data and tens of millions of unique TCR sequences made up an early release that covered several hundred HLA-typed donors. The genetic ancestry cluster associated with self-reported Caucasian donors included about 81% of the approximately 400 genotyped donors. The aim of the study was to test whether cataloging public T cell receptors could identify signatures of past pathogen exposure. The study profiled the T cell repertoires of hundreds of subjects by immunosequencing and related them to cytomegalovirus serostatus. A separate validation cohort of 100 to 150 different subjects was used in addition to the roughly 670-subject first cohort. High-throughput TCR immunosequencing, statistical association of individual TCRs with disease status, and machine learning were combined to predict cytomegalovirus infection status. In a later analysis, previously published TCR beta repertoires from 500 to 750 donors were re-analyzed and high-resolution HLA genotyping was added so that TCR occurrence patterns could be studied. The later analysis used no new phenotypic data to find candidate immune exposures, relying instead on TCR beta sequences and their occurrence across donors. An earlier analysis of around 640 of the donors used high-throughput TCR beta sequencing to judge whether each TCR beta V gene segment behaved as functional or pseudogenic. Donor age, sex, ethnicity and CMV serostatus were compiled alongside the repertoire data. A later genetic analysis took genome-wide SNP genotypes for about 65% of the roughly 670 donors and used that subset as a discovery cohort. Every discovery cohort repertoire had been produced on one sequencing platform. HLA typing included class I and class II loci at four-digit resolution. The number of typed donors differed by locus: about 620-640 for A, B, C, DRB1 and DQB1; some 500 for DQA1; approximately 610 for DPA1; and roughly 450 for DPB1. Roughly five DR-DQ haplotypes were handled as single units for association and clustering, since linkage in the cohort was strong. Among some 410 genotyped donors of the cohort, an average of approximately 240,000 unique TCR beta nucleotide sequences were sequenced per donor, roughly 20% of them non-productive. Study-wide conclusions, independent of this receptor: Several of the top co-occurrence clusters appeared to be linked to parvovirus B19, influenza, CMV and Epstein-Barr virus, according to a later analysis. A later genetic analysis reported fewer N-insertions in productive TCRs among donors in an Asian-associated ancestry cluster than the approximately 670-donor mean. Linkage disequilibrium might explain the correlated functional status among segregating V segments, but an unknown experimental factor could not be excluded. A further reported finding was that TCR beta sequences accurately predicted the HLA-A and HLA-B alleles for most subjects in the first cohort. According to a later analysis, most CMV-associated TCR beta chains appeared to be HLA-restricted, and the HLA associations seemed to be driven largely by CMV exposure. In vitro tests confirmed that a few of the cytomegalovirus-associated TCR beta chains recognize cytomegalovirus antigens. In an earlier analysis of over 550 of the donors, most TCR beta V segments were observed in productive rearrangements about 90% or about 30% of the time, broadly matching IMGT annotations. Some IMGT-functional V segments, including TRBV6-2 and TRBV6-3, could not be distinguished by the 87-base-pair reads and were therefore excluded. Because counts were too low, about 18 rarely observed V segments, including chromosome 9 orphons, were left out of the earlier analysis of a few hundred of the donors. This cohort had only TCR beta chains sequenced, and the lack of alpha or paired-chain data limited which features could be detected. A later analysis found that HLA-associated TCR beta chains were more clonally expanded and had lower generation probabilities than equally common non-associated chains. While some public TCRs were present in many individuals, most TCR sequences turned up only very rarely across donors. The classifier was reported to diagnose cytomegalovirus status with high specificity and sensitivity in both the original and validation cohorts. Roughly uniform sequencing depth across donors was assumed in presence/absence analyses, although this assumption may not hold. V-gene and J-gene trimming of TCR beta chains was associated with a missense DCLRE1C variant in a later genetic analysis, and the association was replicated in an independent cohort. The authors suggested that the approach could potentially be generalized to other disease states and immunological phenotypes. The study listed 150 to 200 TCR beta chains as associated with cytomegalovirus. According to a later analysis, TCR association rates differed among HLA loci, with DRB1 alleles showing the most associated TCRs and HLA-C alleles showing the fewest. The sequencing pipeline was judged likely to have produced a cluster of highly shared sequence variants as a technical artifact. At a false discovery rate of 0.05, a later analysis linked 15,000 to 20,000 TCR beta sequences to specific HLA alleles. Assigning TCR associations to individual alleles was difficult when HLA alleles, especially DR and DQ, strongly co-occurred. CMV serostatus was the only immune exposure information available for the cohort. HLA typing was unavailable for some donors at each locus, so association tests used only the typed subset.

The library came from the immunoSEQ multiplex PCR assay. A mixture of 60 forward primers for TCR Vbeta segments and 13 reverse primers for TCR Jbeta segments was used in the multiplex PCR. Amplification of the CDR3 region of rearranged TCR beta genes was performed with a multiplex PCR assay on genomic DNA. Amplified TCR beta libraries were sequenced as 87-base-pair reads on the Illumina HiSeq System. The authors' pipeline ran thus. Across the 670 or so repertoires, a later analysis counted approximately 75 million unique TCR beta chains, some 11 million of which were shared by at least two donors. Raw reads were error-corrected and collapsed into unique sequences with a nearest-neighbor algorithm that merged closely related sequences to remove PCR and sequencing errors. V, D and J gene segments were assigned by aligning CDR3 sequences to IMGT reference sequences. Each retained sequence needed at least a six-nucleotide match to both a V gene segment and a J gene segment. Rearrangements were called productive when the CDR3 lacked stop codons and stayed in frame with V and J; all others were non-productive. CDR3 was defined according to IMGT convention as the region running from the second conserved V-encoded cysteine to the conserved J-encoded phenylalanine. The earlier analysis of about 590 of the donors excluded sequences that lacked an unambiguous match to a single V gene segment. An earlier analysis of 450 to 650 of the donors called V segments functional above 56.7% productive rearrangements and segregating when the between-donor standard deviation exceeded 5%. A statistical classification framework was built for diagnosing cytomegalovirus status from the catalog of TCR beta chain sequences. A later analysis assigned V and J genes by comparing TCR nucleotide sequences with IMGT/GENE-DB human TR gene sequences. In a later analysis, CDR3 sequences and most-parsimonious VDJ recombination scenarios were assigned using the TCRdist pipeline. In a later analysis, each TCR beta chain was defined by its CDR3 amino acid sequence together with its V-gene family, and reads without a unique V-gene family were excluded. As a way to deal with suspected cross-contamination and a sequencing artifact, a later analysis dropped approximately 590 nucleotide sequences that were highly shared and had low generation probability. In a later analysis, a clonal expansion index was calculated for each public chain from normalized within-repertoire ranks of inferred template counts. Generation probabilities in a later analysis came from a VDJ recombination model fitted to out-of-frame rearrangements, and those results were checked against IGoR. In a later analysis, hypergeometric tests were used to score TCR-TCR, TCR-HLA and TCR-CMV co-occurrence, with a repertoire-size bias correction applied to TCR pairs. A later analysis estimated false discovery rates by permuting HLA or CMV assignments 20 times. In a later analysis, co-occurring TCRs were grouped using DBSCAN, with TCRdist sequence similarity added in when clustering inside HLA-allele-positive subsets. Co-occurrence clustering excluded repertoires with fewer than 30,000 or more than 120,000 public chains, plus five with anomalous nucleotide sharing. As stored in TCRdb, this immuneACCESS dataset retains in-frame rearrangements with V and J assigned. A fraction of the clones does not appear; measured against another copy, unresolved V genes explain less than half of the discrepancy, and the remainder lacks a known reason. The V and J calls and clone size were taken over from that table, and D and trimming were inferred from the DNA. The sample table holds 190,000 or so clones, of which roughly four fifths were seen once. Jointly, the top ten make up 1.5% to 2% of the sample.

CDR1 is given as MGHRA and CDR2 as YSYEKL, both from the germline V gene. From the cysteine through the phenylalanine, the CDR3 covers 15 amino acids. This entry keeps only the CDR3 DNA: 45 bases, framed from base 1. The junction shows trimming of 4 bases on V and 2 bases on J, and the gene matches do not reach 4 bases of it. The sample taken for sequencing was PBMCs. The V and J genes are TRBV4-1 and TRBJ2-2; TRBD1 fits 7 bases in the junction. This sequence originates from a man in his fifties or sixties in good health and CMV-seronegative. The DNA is TGCGCCAGCAGCCGAGGGGACAGCAACACCGGGGAGCTGTTTTTT. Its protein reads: CASSRGDSNTGELFF.